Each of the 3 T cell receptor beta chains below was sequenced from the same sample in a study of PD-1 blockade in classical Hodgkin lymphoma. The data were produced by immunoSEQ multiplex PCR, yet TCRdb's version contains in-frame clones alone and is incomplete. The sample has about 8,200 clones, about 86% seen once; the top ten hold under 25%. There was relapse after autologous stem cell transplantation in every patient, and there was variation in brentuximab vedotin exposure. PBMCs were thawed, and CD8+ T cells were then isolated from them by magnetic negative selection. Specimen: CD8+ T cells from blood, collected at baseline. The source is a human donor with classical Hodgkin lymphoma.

CDR3: CASSEGAYNEQFF. Written as DNA, the CDR3 is TGTGCCAGCAGTGAAGGGGCTTACAATGAGCAGTTCTTC. The rearrangement joins TRBV2 to TRBJ2-1; the D is unclear. Germline V gene sequence: CDR1 SNHLY, CDR2 FYNNEI. V lost 1 base and J 4 bases, leaving 5 bases between the germline ends. The CDR3 spans 13 residues.

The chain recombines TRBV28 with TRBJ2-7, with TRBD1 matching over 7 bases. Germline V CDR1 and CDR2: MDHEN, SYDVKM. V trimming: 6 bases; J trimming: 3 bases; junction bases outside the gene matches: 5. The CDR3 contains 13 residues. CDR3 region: CASRMTGFYEQYF. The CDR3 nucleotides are TGTGCCAGCAGAATGACAGGGTTCTACGAGCAGTACTTC.

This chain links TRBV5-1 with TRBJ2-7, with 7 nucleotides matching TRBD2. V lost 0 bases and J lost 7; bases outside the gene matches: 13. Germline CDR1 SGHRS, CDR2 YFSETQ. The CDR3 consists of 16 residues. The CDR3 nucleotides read TGCGCCAGCAGCTTGGGTCCGTCTAGCGGCCTACCGGAGCAGTACTTC. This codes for CASSLGPSSGLPEQYF.